Shown below are 11 T cell receptor beta chains from a single sample sequenced in a study of shared clonotypes between healthy human individuals. The table came from immunoSEQ multiplex PCR; TCRdb's copy has only in-frame clones and leaves some out. The sample lists more than 1.2 million clones, less than 99% occurring once. The sample taken for sequencing was naive CD4+ T cells sorted from blood. Subset given: CD45RA+ positively selected. The receptors were gathered from a man aged 30 to 39 in good health.

The rearrangement links TRBV27 to TRBJ2-1; no firm D call. The CDR3 is made up of 13 amino acids. V was clipped by 4 bases and J by 2 bases, with 6 bases between them. Germline lookup yields CDR1 MNHEY and CDR2 SMNVEV (reference sequence). The CDR3 region is CASSSATYNEQFF. As DNA, the CDR3 is TGTGCCAGCAGTTCTGCCACCTACAATGAGCAGTTCTTC.

The genes are TRBV4-1 and TRBJ2-1; possible D gene TRBD2, 5 bases. The ends were cut back, 1 base at V and 0 bases at J, with 10 bases in the middle. CDR1 is MGHRA, CDR2 YSYEKL, per germline. CDR3 size: 16 residues. The CDR3 loop is CASSQVSTSSYNEQFF. CDR3 coding DNA: TGCGCCAGCAGCCAAGTTAGTACTAGCTCCTACAATGAGCAGTTCTTC.

This clone is a singleton in its sample. This chain uses TRBV10-3 with TRBJ1-2; tentative D call: TRBD1 (5 bases). V was pared by 6 bases and J by 3 bases, with 17 bases between. The CDR3 spans 15 residues. Looked up from germline, CDR1 is ENHRY and CDR2 is SYGVKD. The CDR3 is CAIRDGGRLDYGYTF. The CDR3 coding sequence is TGTGCCATCAGGGACGGGGGAAGGTTGGACTATGGCTACACCTTC.

This chain joins TRBV18 and TRBJ2-7; 7 bases map to TRBD1. V lost 2 bases to trimming and J lost 4 bases; unmatched junction nucleotides: 5. The CDR3 extends over 14 amino acids. Germline CDR1 KGHSH, CDR2 LQKENI. The CDR3 nucleotides read TGTGCCAGCTCACCAGACCGGGACAGATACGAGCAGTACTTC. This codes for CASSPDRDRYEQYF.

This clone was recorded once. V is TRBV11-1 and J is TRBJ2-1; D is unresolved. This CDR3 region has 11 residues. CDR1 and CDR2 from the germline V gene are SGHAT and FQDESV (reference sequence). The germline V and J ends were trimmed by 1 base and 10 bases, with 5 bases remaining between them. CDR3 in DNA: TGTGCCAGCAGCTTAGGACGGGAGCAGTTCTTC. Its protein product is CASSLGREQFF.

V usage is TRBV9 and J usage is TRBJ2-1; 11 nucleotides line up with TRBD2. Germline trimming cut 0 bases from V and 5 bases from J; bases unmatched to any gene: 7. There are 17 residues in the CDR3. CDR1 is SGDLS, CDR2 YYNGEE, per germline. This CDR3 reads CASSVGLAGGWDNEQFF. The DNA for the CDR3 is TGTGCCAGCAGCGTAGGTCTAGCGGGAGGATGGGACAATGAGCAGTTCTTC.

The gene calls are TRBV14 and TRBJ1-1, with D possibly TRBD1 on 5 matching bases. This CDR3 region has 14 residues. V was clipped by 1 base and J by 4 bases, with 10 bases between them. Germline V gene lookup returns CDR1 SGHDN and CDR2 FVKESK. The CDR3 DNA sequence: TGTGCCAGCAGCCAAGCCAACAGGTTCACTGAAGCTTTCTTT. Amino acid sequence: CASSQANRFTEAFF.

The chain joins TRBV7-8 to TRBJ1-5, with D possibly TRBD1 on 5 matching bases. With 6 bases removed from V and 5 bases from J, the gap between germline ends came to 11 bases. The CDR3 is 13 amino acids. In germline, CDR1 is SGHVS, CDR2 FQNEAQ. CDR3 DNA: TGTGCCAGCAGGGGCAGAGGGGATCAGCCCCAGCATTTT. This gives the protein CASRGRGDQPQHF.

This clone was observed a single time. The gene calls are TRBV11-2 and TRBJ2-7; 10 bases agree with TRBD2. This CDR3 spans 13 amino acids. V gave up 6 bases and J gave up 7 bases; unmatched junction bases: 6. The V gene's germline CDR1 is SGHAT and CDR2 FQNNGV. The CDR3: CASRSSGGGEQYF. CDR3 nucleotides: TGTGCCAGCAGGTCTAGCGGGGGAGGGGAGCAGTACTTC.

The rearrangement uses TRBV7-6 and TRBJ1-1; the D is unclear. The CDR3 loop spans 15 amino acids. Germline V gene data show CDR1 as SGHVS and CDR2 as FNYEAQ. Trimming shortened V by 1 base and J by 2 bases, and 11 bases separated the two germline ends. CDR3 DNA sequence: TGTGCCAGCAGCTTAGGAACCCATAAAAACACTGAAGCTTTCTTT. It is translated as CASSLGTHKNTEAFF.

V and J are TRBV29-1 and TRBJ1-1, with D perhaps TRBD1 (6 bases). Germline CDR1 and CDR2: SQVTM and ANQGSEA. V lost 6 bases and J lost 3, with 20 bases in between. This CDR3 comprises 15 residues. CDR3 coding DNA: TGCAGCGTCGCAGCCTTGTTCGGGGGCGACACTGAAGCTTTCTTT. The encoded protein is CSVAALFGGDTEAFF. The whole variable domain, remainder taken from reference TRBV29-1 and TRBJ1-1, is SAVISQKPSRDICQRGTSLTIQCQVDSQVTMMFWYRQQPGQSLTLIATANQGSEATYESGFVIDKFPISRPNLTFSTLTVSNMSPEDSSIYLCSVAALFGGDTEAFFGQGTRLTVV.